This T cell receptor beta chain was identified during a study of T-cell reconstitution after alpha-beta-depleted transplantation in children. The CDR3 is 15 residues long. Germline CDR1 reads SGHRS; CDR2 reads YFSETQ. The V gene lost 4 bases and the J gene lost 11 bases, with 19 bases spanning the gap. With regard to this clonotype: A much larger clone lies a single base off, so this may be a read error.

Unique molecular identifiers were built into the TCRbeta library. TCRdb re-called the PCR reads through MiXCR, storing one row per CDR3 protein. The data contain more than 90,000 distinct CDR3 sequences, more than 7% of them singletons. The source material was PBMCs from the stem cell graft donor, sampled from the stem cell graft. This TCR came from a human donor who donated a stem cell graft to a child with congenital amegakaryocytic thrombocytopenia. The V and J genes are TRBV5-1 and TRBJ1-6, with D uncertain. The CDR3 loop reads CASSPYTESNPPLHF. In nucleotides, the CDR3 is TGCGCCAGCAGCCCCTACACAGAGAGCAATCCACCCCTCCACTTT. The complete variable domain, with remaining parts taken from reference TRBV5-1 and TRBJ1-6, reads KAGVTQTPRYLIKTRGQQVTLSCSPISGHRSVSWYQQTPGQGLQFLFEYFSETQRNKGNFPGRFSGRQFSNSRSEMNVSTLELGDSALYLCASSPYTESNPPLHFGNGTRLTVT.